Given below is one T cell receptor beta chain in context. The antigen remains unidentified. This specimen comes from a study of monozygotic twins with cystic fibrosis. The overall study: Roughly 3 micrograms of fragmented DNA underwent around 14 PCR cycles for library preparation. Study findings and constraints: The repertoire was suggested to be naive-dominated, clonality median about 0.0094.

Germline values: CDR1 MNHNS, CDR2 SASEGT. The CDR3 contains 10 residues. Trimming cost V 9 bases and J 6 bases, with 8 bases left between them. Sequencing was performed with immunoSEQ multiplex PCR; in TCRdb, only in-frame clones are kept and a portion is missing. This sample has approximately 20,000 clones; roughly 97% occur once, and the top ten carry around 0.14%. V gene TRBV6-1 combines with J gene TRBJ1-1; no reliable D call. The source of this sequence is a girl aged 10 to 17 with cystic fibrosis. Material for sequencing was blood. Here the CDR3 reads CASEWAEAFF. CDR3 nucleotide sequence: TGTGCCAGTGAGTGGGCTGAAGCTTTCTTT.